This T cell receptor beta chain was sequenced in a study of shared clonotypes between healthy human individuals. Study-wide findings and caveats: Non-shared clonotypes had lower generation probabilities than those shared by all four donors.

Here immunoSEQ multiplex PCR was the method, and the copy in TCRdb shows in-frame clones only, minus some. The data show roughly 2.2 million clones, with more than 80% seen just once and around 0.4% held by the top ten. The germline gives CDR1 SGDLS, CDR2 YYNGEE. The CDR3 runs to 18 residues. The trim removed 0 bases at V and 3 bases at J, leaving 9 bases unmatched. CD45RA+ naive and CD45RA-negative memory subsets were separated from CD4+ cells. About this clone: As yet, its antigen is unknown.

The chain couples TRBV9 to TRBJ2-2, with TRBD2 matching 9 bases. This receptor was identified in a man aged 18 to 29 in good health. Some clones in this sample may be carry-over from other donors' samples. Sequenced: naive CD4+ T cells from PBMCs. Subset indicated: CD45RA+ positively selected. The chain's CDR3 is CASSVEVGLAGYTGELFF. DNA of the CDR3: TGTGCCAGCAGCGTAGAGGTAGGGCTAGCGGGATACACCGGGGAGCTGTTTTTT.